The present T cell receptor (beta chain) was sequenced within a study of vaccination effects on CD4 cells after COVID-19. Remarks on this clone: The antigen is unknown.

The ViraFEST assay expanded antigen-specific CD4+ T cells with viral peptide pools before sequencing. Isolating CD4+ T cells followed about 10 days of culture. Negative nucleocapsid antibody tests before and after vaccination confirmed no previous SARS-CoV-2 infection. Assay used: immunoSEQ multiplex PCR; TCRdb lists only in-frame clones, some missing. The profile shows around 66,000 clones, 60% to 80% of them singletons. The CDR3 has 15 amino acids. CDR1 LNHDA and CDR2 SQIVND come from the germline V gene (reference sequence). The V gene lost 3 bases and the J gene lost 7 bases, with 13 bases spanning the gap.

This material consisted of CD4+ T cells from PBMCs cultured with HCoV-OC43 spike peptides, taken before COVID-19 vaccination. Subset reported: HCoV-OC43 spike overlapping peptide pool stimulation. The receptor was derived from a human donor who received a COVID-19 vaccine. The rearrangement uses TRBV19 and TRBJ1-6; D call uncertain. CDR3 in amino acids: CASSMWAGQNSPLHF. CDR3 DNA sequence: TGTGCCAGTAGTATGTGGGCAGGTCAAAATTCACCCCTCCACTTT.